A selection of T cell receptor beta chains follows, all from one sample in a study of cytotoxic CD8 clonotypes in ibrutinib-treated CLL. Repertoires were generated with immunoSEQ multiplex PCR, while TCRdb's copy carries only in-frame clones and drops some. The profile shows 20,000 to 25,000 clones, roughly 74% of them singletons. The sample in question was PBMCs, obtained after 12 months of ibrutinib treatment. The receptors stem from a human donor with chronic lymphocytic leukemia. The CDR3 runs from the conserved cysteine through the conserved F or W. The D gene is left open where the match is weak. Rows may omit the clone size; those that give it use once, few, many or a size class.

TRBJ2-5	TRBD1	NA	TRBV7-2	TGTGCCAGCAGCTTCCCGACAGGGGCGGAGACCCAGTACTTC	CASSFPTGAETQYF
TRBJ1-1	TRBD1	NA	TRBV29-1	TGCAGCGTTGTCCCAGGGGGCCGCACTGAAGCTTTCTTT	CSVVPGGRTEAFF
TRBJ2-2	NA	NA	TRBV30	TGTGCCTGGGGAACCACCTCGAACACCGGGGAGCTGTTTTTT	CAWGTTSNTGELFF
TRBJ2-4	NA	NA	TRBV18	TGTGCCAGCTCACTCCAGGTCTCCAAAAACATTCAGTACTTC	CASSLQVSKNIQYF
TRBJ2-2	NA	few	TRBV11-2	TGTGCCAGCAGCTTAGCAGGGGCGGCAAACACCGGGGAGCTGTTTTTT	CASSLAGAANTGELFF
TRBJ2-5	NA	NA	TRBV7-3	TGTGCCAGCAGCTCCGGCGGACGGGGGCGCGGGGAGACCCAGTACTTC	CASSSGGRGRGETQYF
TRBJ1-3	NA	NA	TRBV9	TGTGCCAGCAGCGTAGAGGGGGGTGCTGGAAACACCATATATTTT	CASSVEGGAGNTIYF
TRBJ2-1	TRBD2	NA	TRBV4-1	TGCGCCAGCAGCCCGATCGGGGGGGCCTCCTACAATGAGCAGTTCTTC	CASSPIGGASYNEQFF
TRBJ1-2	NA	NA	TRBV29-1	TGCAGCGTTGAAGATCGGGGCCACCTCTTGGGTGGCTACACCTTC	CSVEDRGHLLGGYTF
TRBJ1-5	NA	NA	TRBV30	TGTGCCTGGAGTAAAGGGCTCAATCAGCCCCAGCATTTT	CAWSKGLNQPQHF
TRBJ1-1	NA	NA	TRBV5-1	TGCGCCAGCAGCTTGTGGCAGGGAAGGAGAAACACTGAAGCTTTCTTT	CASSLWQGRRNTEAFF
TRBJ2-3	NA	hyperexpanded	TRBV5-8	TGTGCCAGCAGCTTGGGGTCCTGGGGGACAGATACGCAGTATTTT	CASSLGSWGTDTQYF
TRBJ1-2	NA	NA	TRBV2	TGTGCCAGCAACCGGTTGGGCCGAGAGAACTATGGCTACACCTTC	CASNRLGRENYGYTF
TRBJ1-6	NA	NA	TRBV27	TGTGCCAGCAGTTTAGAGGGAACCCGGACCTATAATTCACCCCTCCACTTT	CASSLEGTRTYNSPLHF
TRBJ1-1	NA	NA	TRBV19	TGTGCCAGTAGTATGGACGGTGAAGCTTTCTTT	CASSMDGEAFF
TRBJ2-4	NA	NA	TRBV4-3	TGCGCCAGCAGCCAAGATTCGGGGGTTCAGTACTTC	CASSQDSGVQYF
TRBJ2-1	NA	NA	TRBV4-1	TGCGCCAGCAGCCAACGGGCGAATCACAATGAGCAGTTCTTC	CASSQRANHNEQFF